A single T cell receptor (beta chain) is shown here with its context. The data stem from a study of blood T cell repertoires in COVID-19. Overall study context: Collection of acute and convalescent COVID-19 samples took place in the United States, Italy and Spain. T cells, B-cell-depleted T cells, or PBMCs supplied cDNA or gDNA.

Per the original data handling: Cell counts per sample came from amplifying reference gene primers. Method: immunoSEQ multiplex PCR; TCRdb's copy keeps in-frame clones and lacks some. The D gene and trimming were derived from the DNA, and the V and J assignments and clone size from that table. The sample carries about 100,000 clones, just over 90% recorded once. J gave up 8 bases and V 8 bases, and 10 bases lay outside the gene matches. The CDR3 covers 15 residues. Germline-derived CDR1 and CDR2 are LNHNV and YYDKDF (reference sequence). The V and J genes are TRBV15 and TRBJ2-1, with 12 bases lining up with TRBD2. Sequencing input: peripheral blood. This clonotype was obtained from a man aged 50-60 years with active COVID-19. The CDR3 DNA reads TGTGCCACCGCCTCAGGACTAGCGGGGTGGTATGAGCAGTTCTTC. This translates into CATASGLAGWYEQFF.